A selection of T cell receptor beta chains follows, all from one sample in a study of T cells in Graves' hyperthyroidism and ophthalmopathy. TCRdb recomputed calls from the multiplex PCR reads with MiXCR, one row per CDR3 protein. The table has hundreds of thousands of distinct CDR3 sequences, roughly 15% seen once. The sequenced sample was blood. The origin of the receptors is a woman aged 45-65 years with Graves' ophthalmopathy. Each CDR3 is given with its conserved first and last residue. Fields, in order: clone size, D gene, J gene, V gene, CDR3 DNA, CDR3 protein. D genes are given only for firm matches. Not all rows give a size; the values are once, few, many and, for expanded clones, a class.

abundance: .; d_gene: .; j_gene: TRBJ1-1; v_gene: TRBV28; CDR3nt: TGTGCCAGCAGTCACCCCAGAGTGAACACTGAAGCTTTCTTT; CDR3aa: CASSHPRVNTEAFF
abundance: .; d_gene: .; j_gene: TRBJ2-3; v_gene: TRBV28; CDR3nt: TGTGCCAGCAGGCGAACTCCGGATTACACAGATACGCAGTATTTT; CDR3aa: CASRRTPDYTDTQYF
abundance: many; d_gene: TRBD2; j_gene: TRBJ2-7; v_gene: TRBV5-1; CDR3nt: TGCGCCAGCAGCTTGGCGGGGGGAATCACCTTTGAGCAGTACTTC; CDR3aa: CASSLAGGITFEQYF
abundance: many; d_gene: TRBD2; j_gene: TRBJ2-1; v_gene: TRBV28; CDR3nt: TGTGCCAGCAGTTTGATGGCTAGCGGGACGGTCGACAATGAGCAGTTCTTC; CDR3aa: CASSLMASGTVDNEQFF
abundance: many; d_gene: TRBD1; j_gene: TRBJ2-1; v_gene: TRBV2; CDR3nt: TGTGCCAGCAGTGATTCACAGGGGGCGATCATCTCCTACAATGAGCAGTTCTTC; CDR3aa: CASSDSQGAIISYNEQFF
abundance: .; d_gene: .; j_gene: TRBJ2-6; v_gene: TRBV20-1; CDR3nt: TGCAGTGCTAGAGCGGCGGGAACTGGGGCCAACGTCCTGACTTTC; CDR3aa: CSARAAGTGANVLTF
abundance: .; d_gene: .; j_gene: TRBJ1-1; v_gene: TRBV9; CDR3nt: TGTGCCAGCAGTACAAGGGGCGAGGACACTGAAGCTTTCTTT; CDR3aa: CASSTRGEDTEAFF
abundance: many; d_gene: .; j_gene: TRBJ2-7; v_gene: TRBV20-1; CDR3nt: TGCAGTGCTAGACATTCACAGGGCTACGAGCAGTACTTC; CDR3aa: CSARHSQGYEQYF
abundance: few; d_gene: .; j_gene: TRBJ1-4; v_gene: TRBV12-3/TRBV12-4; CDR3nt: TGTGCCAGCAGAATGGACAGTCTACATGAAAAACTGTTTTTT; CDR3aa: CASRMDSLHEKLFF
abundance: many; d_gene: .; j_gene: TRBJ1-5; v_gene: TRBV24-1; CDR3nt: TGTGCCACCAGTGACAGTGGGGGGGAGTATCAGCCCCAGCATTTT; CDR3aa: CATSDSGGEYQPQHF
abundance: many; d_gene: TRBD2; j_gene: TRBJ2-2; v_gene: TRBV28; CDR3nt: TGTGCCAGCAGCCAAGGACTAGCGGGAGGTTTTACCGGGGAGCTGTTTTTT; CDR3aa: CASSQGLAGGFTGELFF
abundance: many; d_gene: .; j_gene: TRBJ2-2; v_gene: TRBV9; CDR3nt: TGTGCCAGCAGCGAGACACCCACCGGGGAGCTGTTTTTT; CDR3aa: CASSETPTGELFF
abundance: many; d_gene: .; j_gene: TRBJ2-5; v_gene: TRBV6-2/TRBV6-3; CDR3nt: TGTGCCAGCAGTTACCAGCGTCAGACCCAGTACTTC; CDR3aa: CASSYQRQTQYF
abundance: few; d_gene: .; j_gene: TRBJ2-7; v_gene: TRBV29-1; CDR3nt: TGCAGCGTTGAGGCGACCGAGCAGTACTTC; CDR3aa: CSVEATEQYF
abundance: few; d_gene: TRBD1; j_gene: TRBJ1-5; v_gene: TRBV19; CDR3nt: TGTGCCAGTAGTGTCCTGACAGGGGGCCTTAGCAATCAGCCCCAGCATTTT; CDR3aa: CASSVLTGGLSNQPQHF
abundance: many; d_gene: .; j_gene: TRBJ2-7; v_gene: TRBV7-2; CDR3nt: TGTGCCAGCAGCCCACGTGCAGGGTACGAGCAGTACTTC; CDR3aa: CASSPRAGYEQYF
abundance: many; d_gene: .; j_gene: TRBJ2-3; v_gene: TRBV5-5; CDR3nt: TGTGCCAGCAGCTTGGTTTGGCAGGGGATCACAGATACGCAGTATTTT; CDR3aa: CASSLVWQGITDTQYF
abundance: many; d_gene: TRBD2; j_gene: TRBJ2-1; v_gene: TRBV3-1; CDR3nt: TGTGCCAGCAGACGGACTAGCGGGAGGGCCGGGGCGAATGAGCAGTTCTTC; CDR3aa: CASRRTSGRAGANEQFF
abundance: .; d_gene: .; j_gene: TRBJ2-7; v_gene: TRBV10-2; CDR3nt: TGCGCCAGCAGTGAATTCAACCGCCCGAGGGGCGCGGCGGGATTAGGTGGATACGAGCAGTACTTC; CDR3aa: CASSEFNRPRGAAGLGGYEQYF
abundance: .; d_gene: .; j_gene: TRBJ2-2; v_gene: TRBV5-4; CDR3nt: TGTGCCAGCAGCCCAATCCGGGCCAGGGACGGGGAGCTGTTTTTT; CDR3aa: CASSPIRARDGELFF
abundance: .; d_gene: TRBD2; j_gene: TRBJ2-2; v_gene: TRBV28; CDR3nt: TGTGCCAGCAGTTCCGGGACCTATGGGCTAGCGGGAAGCACCGGGGAGCTGTTTTTT; CDR3aa: CASSSGTYGLAGSTGELFF
abundance: many; d_gene: TRBD2; j_gene: TRBJ2-5; v_gene: TRBV24-1; CDR3nt: TGTGCCACCAGCCTCTCGGGAGGCCAAGAGACCCAGTACTTC; CDR3aa: CATSLSGGQETQYF
abundance: many; d_gene: .; j_gene: TRBJ1-2; v_gene: TRBV20-1; CDR3nt: TGCAGTGCTAGTCTGGGACAAAACTATGGCTACACCTTC; CDR3aa: CSASLGQNYGYTF
abundance: many; d_gene: .; j_gene: TRBJ2-5; v_gene: TRBV7-2; CDR3nt: TGTGCCAGCAGCTTAGTTGGGACGGAGACCCAGTACTTC; CDR3aa: CASSLVGTETQYF
abundance: .; d_gene: .; j_gene: TRBJ2-1; v_gene: TRBV9; CDR3nt: TGTGCCAGCAGCAGAACCCCCACTAGGGTCGACAATGAGCAGTTCTTC; CDR3aa: CASSRTPTRVDNEQFF
abundance: many; d_gene: .; j_gene: TRBJ1-2; v_gene: TRBV20-1; CDR3nt: TGCAGTGCTAGAAATCAGGACTATGGCTACACCTTC; CDR3aa: CSARNQDYGYTF
abundance: .; d_gene: .; j_gene: TRBJ2-7; v_gene: TRBV27; CDR3nt: TGTGCCAGCAGTAAGTTAGCGGGACAGGCCTACGAGCAGTACTTC; CDR3aa: CASSKLAGQAYEQYF
abundance: few; d_gene: .; j_gene: TRBJ2-2; v_gene: TRBV7-9; CDR3nt: TGTGCCAGCAGCTTACATAGCTTGGCGATCACCGGGGAGCTGTTTTTT; CDR3aa: CASSLHSLAITGELFF
abundance: many; d_gene: .; j_gene: TRBJ1-1; v_gene: TRBV10-3; CDR3nt: TGTGCCATCAGGGACAGAAAGAACACTGAAGCTTTCTTT; CDR3aa: CAIRDRKNTEAFF
abundance: many; d_gene: TRBD2; j_gene: TRBJ2-7; v_gene: TRBV5-1; CDR3nt: TGCGCCAGCAGCCCGCTAGCGGGAGCCACCTACGAGCAGTACTTC; CDR3aa: CASSPLAGATYEQYF
abundance: many; d_gene: .; j_gene: TRBJ2-3; v_gene: TRBV7-2; CDR3nt: TGTGCCAGCAGCACCCGACCCCCCGAGACGCAGTATTTT; CDR3aa: CASSTRPPETQYF
abundance: .; d_gene: TRBD2; j_gene: TRBJ2-5; v_gene: TRBV14; CDR3nt: TGTGCCAGCAGCCAAGAAGGCCAGCGGGAGGGAGAGACCCAGTACTTC; CDR3aa: CASSQEGQREGETQYF
abundance: many; d_gene: .; j_gene: TRBJ2-1; v_gene: TRBV27; CDR3nt: TGTGCCAGCAGTTTAGGCGGGAAGCAGTTCTTC; CDR3aa: CASSLGGKQFF
abundance: many; d_gene: TRBD2; j_gene: TRBJ2-3; v_gene: TRBV5-5; CDR3nt: TGTGCCAGCAGCCTCATCACTAGCGGGACCGCAGATACGCAGTATTTT; CDR3aa: CASSLITSGTADTQYF
abundance: few; d_gene: TRBD2; j_gene: TRBJ2-1; v_gene: TRBV4-1; CDR3nt: TGTGCCAGCAGCCAAGATGGCCAGCGGGAGGGCTACGGCAATGAGCAGTTCTTC; CDR3aa: CASSQDGQREGYGNEQFF
abundance: .; d_gene: .; j_gene: TRBJ2-7; v_gene: TRBV6-2/TRBV6-3; CDR3nt: TGTGCCAGCAGTTACGATACGGGGGTTTTCGAAGAGCAGTACTTC; CDR3aa: CASSYDTGVFEEQYF
abundance: many; d_gene: TRBD2; j_gene: TRBJ2-3; v_gene: TRBV20-1; CDR3nt: TGCAGTGCTACACTAGCGGTGGGGGGAGATACGCAGTATTTT; CDR3aa: CSATLAVGGDTQYF
abundance: many; d_gene: .; j_gene: TRBJ2-3; v_gene: TRBV2; CDR3nt: TGTGCCAGCAGGGGGCCAGCGGGTAGAGAGACAGATACGCAGTATTTT; CDR3aa: CASRGPAGRETDTQYF
abundance: .; d_gene: TRBD1; j_gene: TRBJ2-2; v_gene: TRBV28; CDR3nt: TGTGCCAGCAGTTTTGGGACAGTGAACACCGGGGAGCTGTTTTTT; CDR3aa: CASSFGTVNTGELFF
abundance: many; d_gene: TRBD1; j_gene: TRBJ1-4; v_gene: TRBV3-1; CDR3nt: TGTGCCAGCAGCCAAGGACAGGGGATCGGCAAAAAACTGTTTTTT; CDR3aa: CASSQGQGIGKKLFF
abundance: .; d_gene: TRBD2; j_gene: TRBJ2-3; v_gene: TRBV4-2; CDR3nt: TGTGCCAGCAGGACTACCGGGACTAGTTTCCCAGATACGCAGTATTTT; CDR3aa: CASRTTGTSFPDTQYF
abundance: many; d_gene: .; j_gene: TRBJ2-1; v_gene: TRBV15; CDR3nt: TGTGCCACCAGCACCGCCCCGGGGGAGTACAATGAGCAGTTCTTC; CDR3aa: CATSTAPGEYNEQFF
abundance: .; d_gene: TRBD1; j_gene: TRBJ1-5; v_gene: TRBV6-1; CDR3nt: TGTGCCGGCAGATGGACAGGGTTTGGCAATCAGCCCCAGCATTTT; CDR3aa: CAGRWTGFGNQPQHF
abundance: many; d_gene: .; j_gene: TRBJ1-2; v_gene: TRBV5-6; CDR3nt: TGTGCCAGCAGCTCGACAGCATATGGCTACACCTTC; CDR3aa: CASSSTAYGYTF